The clone carrying this TCR beta chain was detected only once. Per the germline V gene, CDR1 is LGHDT and CDR2 is YNNKEL (reference sequence). CDR3 length equals 13 residues. The V gene lost 9 bases and the J gene lost 0 bases, with 11 bases spanning the gap. Per the study methods: Quantification of nucleated cells was approximated via reference gene primer amplification. Sequencing used immunoSEQ multiplex PCR; TCRdb keeps in-frame clones, though not all of them. V and J calls plus clone size are reproduced from that table; the DNA served to infer D and trimming. The sample lists about 420,000 clones, over 85% occurring once. The record originates from a study of blood T cell repertoires in COVID-19. The wider study: The study drew acute and convalescent COVID-19 samples from the United States, Italy and Spain. From T cells, B-cell-depleted T cells, or PBMCs came the material, which was cDNA or gDNA.

The Seattle patients, enrolled during active infection, were followed longitudinally. The chain recombines TRBV3-1 (or the pseudogene TRBV3-2) with TRBJ1-2, with unresolved D. The clonotype originates from a man between 18 and 29 years old with COVID-19, enrolled during active disease. Sequenced sample: peripheral blood. CDR3 nucleotides: TGTGCCAGTAGTGATAGAGCTAACTATGGCTACACCTTC. Residues: CASSDRANYGYTF.